This T cell receptor (beta chain) is drawn from a study of blood T cell repertoires in COVID-19. TCRdb's table, derived via immunoSEQ multiplex PCR, lists solely in-frame clones and lacks some. The sample gives approximately 490,000 clones, about nine tenths of which show up once; 0.7% is in the top ten. Sequenced: PBMCs or T cells enriched from blood (not recorded which). This clonotype originated in a woman aged 18 to 35 who had recovered from COVID-19.

CDR3 loop: CASSVASLNSGNTIYF. DNA of the CDR3: TGTGCCAGCAGCGTAGCGTCACTGAACTCTGGAAACACCATATATTTT. V is TRBV9 and J is TRBJ1-3; D ambiguous. V was cut by 0 bases and J by 0 bases, with 10 bases left in between. CDR3 size: 16 residues. The germline V gene encodes CDR1 SGDLS and CDR2 YYNGEE.